This T cell receptor (beta chain) was retrieved from a study of T cells in Graves' hyperthyroidism and ophthalmopathy. The junction had 9 bases not matched to a gene; V was cut back by 6 bases and J by 2 bases. The germline gives CDR1 MDHEN, CDR2 SYDVKM. The CDR3 has 16 residues. Findings and caveats of the study: A 13 V-J signature model discriminated ophthalmopathy versus stable hyperthyroidism. Appearing also in blood were most of the thyroid clonotypes expanded above 0.001.

There were TCR beta CDR3 regions amplified from RNA transcripts. Researchers ran a first-round RT-PCR on the TCR CDR3 using the HTBI primer set. TCRdb ran MiXCR on the multiplex PCR reads and lists one entry per CDR3 protein. In the table there are under 350,000 distinct CDR3 sequences, about 21% of which are singletons. It was uncontrolled infection, other autoimmune disease, pregnancy or lactation that excluded patients. Concerning this clonotype: Its antigen is unknown.

The sample taken for sequencing was blood. V gene TRBV28 combines with J gene TRBJ2-1, with 8 positions matching TRBD2. This TCR came from a woman aged 45-59 years with Graves' hyperthyroidism. The DNA of the CDR3 is TGTGCCAGCAGCCACCAGCGGGAGAGACCCTACAATGAGCAGTTCTTC. Encoded protein: CASSHQRERPYNEQFF.